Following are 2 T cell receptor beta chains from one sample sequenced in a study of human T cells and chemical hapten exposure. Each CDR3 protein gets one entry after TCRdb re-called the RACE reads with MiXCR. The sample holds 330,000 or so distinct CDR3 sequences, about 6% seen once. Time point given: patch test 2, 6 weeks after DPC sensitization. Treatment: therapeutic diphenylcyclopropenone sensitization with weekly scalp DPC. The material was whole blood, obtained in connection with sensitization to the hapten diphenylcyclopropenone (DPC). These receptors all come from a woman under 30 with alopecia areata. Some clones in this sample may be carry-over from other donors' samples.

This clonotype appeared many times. The CDR3: CSVLQGGGTEAFF. The CDR3 DNA follows: TGCAGCGTTCTCCAGGGAGGCGGCACTGAAGCTTTCTTT. This chain connects TRBV29-1 to TRBJ1-1; perhaps TRBD1 as D (5 bases). Trimming took off 5 bases at V and 4 bases at J, with 14 bases between the two ends. The CDR3 is 13 residues long. Germline CDR1 and CDR2: SQVTM and ANQGSEA.

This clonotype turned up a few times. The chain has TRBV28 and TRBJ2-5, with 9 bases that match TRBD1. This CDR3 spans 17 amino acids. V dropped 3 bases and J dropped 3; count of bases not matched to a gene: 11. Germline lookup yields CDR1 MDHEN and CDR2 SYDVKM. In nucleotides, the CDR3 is TGTGCCAGCAGTTTGCCCCCCGGGACAGGGTTTGAAGAGACCCAGTACTTC. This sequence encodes CASSLPPGTGFEETQYF.